These 32 T cell receptor beta chains came from one sample sequenced in a study of CDR3 diversity in severe acne. TCRdb recomputed calls from the PCR reads with MiXCR, one row per CDR3 protein. Of some 90,000 distinct CDR3 sequences in the sample, about half were seen once. Input material: blood. Every receptor here comes from a male donor with severe acne vulgaris.

At least ten counts were recorded for this clonotype. The J gene is TRBJ2-6, the V gene TRBV29-1; no definite D call. Per the germline V gene, CDR1 is SQVTM and CDR2 is ANQGSEA. V dropped 3 bases and J dropped 2 bases, with 14 bases sitting between them. The CDR3 has 16 residues. The CDR3 is CSVDSHTEPGANVLTF. In DNA form, the CDR3 reads TGCAGCGTTGACTCCCACACGGAACCTGGGGCCAACGTCCTGACTTTC.

This clonotype has at least ten counts. J is TRBJ2-1 and V is TRBV11-2; 7 bases fit TRBD2. J was trimmed by 5 bases and V by 5 bases; bases with no gene match: 12. The CDR3 sequence is 16 residues long. The V gene's germline CDR1 is SGHAT and CDR2 FQNNGV. CDR3 DNA sequence: TGTGCCAGCAGCGCTCTCACTAGCGAAAGGGACAATGAGCAGTTCTTC. Protein product: CASSALTSERDNEQFF. The entire variable domain, with the rest obtained from reference TRBV11-2 and TRBJ2-1, is as follows: EAGVAQSPRYKIIEKRQSVAFWCNPISGHATLYWYQQILGQGPKLLIQFQNNGVVDDSQLPKDRFSAERLKGVDSTLKIQPAKLEDSAVYLCASSALTSERDNEQFFGPGTRLTVL.

The gene calls are TRBV15 and TRBJ2-5; D is perhaps TRBD2 (5 bases). The CDR3 has 13 residues. V was trimmed by 0 bases and J by 4 bases, leaving 6 bases between them. Germline values: CDR1 LNHNV, CDR2 YYDKDF (reference sequence). This CDR3 reads CATSRERAETQYF. CDR3 DNA: TGTGCCACCAGCAGAGAGAGGGCAGAGACCCAGTACTTC.

The rearrangement links TRBV25-1 to TRBJ2-2; D is uncertain. This CDR3 spans 16 amino acids. Germline CDR1 MGHDK, CDR2 SYGVNS. Trimming pared 6 bases from V and 0 bases from J, leaving 14 bases between. The CDR3 loop is CASSLSVASNTGELFF. The CDR3 DNA follows: TGTGCCAGCAGCTTAAGCGTCGCTTCGAACACCGGGGAGCTGTTTTTT.

This chain uses TRBV10-3 with TRBJ1-6; D unresolved. Per the germline V gene, CDR1 is ENHRY and CDR2 is SYGVKD. The V and J ends lost 3 bases and 0 bases respectively, with 15 bases between them. The CDR3 totals 18 residues. CDR3: CAISDLKPESSYNSPLHF. The CDR3 DNA is TGTGCCATCAGTGACCTCAAGCCAGAGAGCTCCTATAATTCACCCCTCCACTTT.

This clonotype was picked up a small number of times. The chain recombines TRBV11-2 with TRBJ2-5, with TRBD2 identical over 7 bases. The CDR3 covers 14 residues. Germline CDR1 SGHAT, CDR2 FQNNGV. V lost 5 bases and J lost 5; bases outside the gene matches: 8. CDR3 bases: TGTGCCAGCAGCCCGGGGGGTTGGGGGGAGACCCAGTACTTC. It encodes CASSPGGWGETQYF.

The chain has TRBV25-1 and TRBJ1-6; D is unresolved. The CDR3 extends over 16 amino acids. The germline V and J ends were trimmed by 6 bases and 3 bases, with 15 bases remaining between them. Germline V gene lookup returns CDR1 MGHDK and CDR2 SYGVNS. CDR3 coding DNA: TGTGCCAGCAGCCCCCGGAGAGACCTCTATAATTCACCCCTCCACTTT. Its translation: CASSPRRDLYNSPLHF.

Comments on this clonotype: Given a much more abundant clone one base away, this may be a read error. The rearrangement joins TRBV20-1 to TRBJ2-7; TRBD1 matches at 10 bases. From germline, CDR1 is DFQATT and CDR2 SNEGSKA (reference sequence). This CDR3 has 15 amino acids. J was trimmed by 6 bases and V by 1 base; bases with no gene match: 9. CDR3 region: CSARASGQGFREQYF. In DNA, the CDR3 is TGCAGTGCTAGAGCTTCGGGACAGGGGTTCCGCGAGCAGTACTTC.

This clonotype was seen many times. In nucleotides, the CDR3 is TGTGCCAGCAGCCGAATACAGGGGACCGGTCCCAATCAGCCCCAGCATTTT. Translating gives CASSRIQGTGPNQPQHF. The rearrangement links TRBV7-8 to TRBJ1-5, with 7 bases fitting TRBD1. The CDR3 covers 17 residues. The germline V gene has CDR1 SGHVS and CDR2 FQNEAQ. After removal of 5 bases from V and 3 bases from J, the junction contained 13 bases not matched to a gene.

The V and J genes are TRBV7-7 and TRBJ2-5; 12 bases are shared with TRBD2. Germline CDR1 is SSHAT and CDR2 is FNYEAQ (reference sequence). The CDR3 has 16 amino acids. V trimming: 5 bases; J trimming: 4 bases; junction bases outside the gene matches: 8. The CDR3, as DNA: TGTGCCAGCAGCCTTACTAGCGGGAGGAGAGGAGAGACCCAGTACTTC. It translates to CASSLTSGRRGETQYF.

The chain recombines TRBV29-1 with TRBJ1-2; tentatively, D is TRBD1 (6 bases). Germline loops: CDR1 SQVTM, CDR2 ANQGSEA. The V gene lost 4 bases and the J gene lost 3 bases, with 12 bases spanning the gap. The length of the CDR3 is 13 residues. CDR3 coding DNA: TGCAGCGTTGTGGGGGGCGTTCACTATGGCTACACCTTC. Its protein product is CSVVGGVHYGYTF. Together with reference TRBV29-1 and TRBJ1-2, the CDR3 gives the full variable domain: SAVISQKPSRDICQRGTSLTIQCQVDSQVTMMFWYRQQPGQSLTLIATANQGSEATYESGFVIDKFPISRPNLTFSTLTVSNMSPEDSSIYLCSVVGGVHYGYTFGSGTRLTVV.

This clonotype showed up many times. V gene TRBV19 combines with J gene TRBJ1-5; no reliable D call. Trimming left V 9 bases short and J 0 bases short, with 6 bases between. The CDR3 is 12 residues long. Germline-derived CDR1 and CDR2 are LNHDA and SQIVND (reference sequence). This chain's CDR3 is CASRDSNQPQHF. The CDR3 region has the DNA TGTGCCAGCAGAGATAGCAATCAGCCCCAGCATTTT.

In the case of this clonotype: The CDR3 does not close with the conserved phenylalanine or tryptophan, likely indicating a read error. The DNA is left out, because the CDR3 cannot be placed on it with certainty; the CDR3 is given as TCRdb lists it. The chain links TRBV5-4 to TRBJ1-6; TRBD1 was called by the table and not checked on the DNA. Both ends counted, the CDR3 spans 14 residues. Per germline, CDR1 SGHNT and CDR2 YYREEE (reference sequence). The CDR3 here is CASNSGQDGYTFGS.

This clonotype appeared a few times. This may be a read error, as it is one base from a much larger clone. The conserved phenylalanine or tryptophan normally closing the CDR3 is absent here, so this likely arose from a read error. This chain connects TRBV7-9 to TRBJ2-1; TRBD1 or TRBD2 may be the D gene (5 bases each). In germline, CDR1 is SEHNR, CDR2 FQNEAQ (reference sequence). The germline V and J ends were trimmed by 3 bases and 5 bases, with 11 bases remaining between them. This CDR3 contains 14 residues. CDR3 protein: CASSFGTPHNEQFL. CDR3 DNA: TGTGCCAGCAGCTTCGGGACGCCCCACAATGAGCAGTTCCTC.

V is TRBV11-2 and J is TRBJ2-7, with 12 bases lining up with TRBD2. The J call may be mistaken, given a closer DNA end match to TRBJ2-1. The CDR3 sequence is 16 residues long. In germline, CDR1 is SGHAT, CDR2 FQNNGV. CDR3 sequence: CASSPKTSGSGNEQFF. The CDR3 nucleotides read TGTGCCAGCAGCCCAAAGACTAGCGGGAGTGGTAATGAGCAGTTCTTC.

The V call is TRBV6-1, the J call TRBJ2-6; TRBD2 aligns across 11 bases. J lost 0 bases, V lost 7 bases, and 2 bases had no gene match. In germline, CDR1 is MNHNS, CDR2 SASEGT. The CDR3 loop spans 16 amino acids. The CDR3 DNA is TGTGCCAGCAATGGGACTAGCGGCTCTGGGGCCAACGTCCTGACTTTC. Amino acids: CASNGTSGSGANVLTF.

The CDR3 protein is CASSQVGRTDNSPLHF. CDR3 bases: TGTGCCAGCAGCCAAGTGGGCCGGACCGATAATTCACCCCTCCACTTT. The chain recombines TRBV4-2 with TRBJ1-6; D is ambiguous. Trimming took 1 base from V and 5 from J, leaving 12 bases between them. Germline assignment: CDR1 LGHNA and CDR2 YNFKEQ. The CDR3 sequence is 16 residues long.

This clonotype has more than one count but fewer than ten. J is TRBJ2-7 and V is TRBV7-8; unclear D gene. The V end was cut by 5 bases, the J end by 6 bases, with 17 bases between. The CDR3 runs to 14 residues. CDR1 and CDR2 (germline): SGHVS, FQNEAQ. DNA of the CDR3: TGTGCCAGCAGCGCCTCGCTCGGAGTGGGCGAGCAGTACTTC. Amino acid sequence: CASSASLGVGEQYF.

CDR3 in DNA: TGCGCCAGCGGCGAGGGGTACGAGCAGTACTTC. It specifies CASGEGYEQYF. V usage is TRBV10-2 and J usage is TRBJ2-7; tentatively, D is TRBD1 or TRBD2 (5 bases each). Per germline, CDR1 WSHSY and CDR2 SAAADI. Trimming cost V 8 bases and J 4 bases, with 9 bases left between them. The CDR3 has 11 amino acids.

In this sample, this clonotype turned up a few times. This sequence joins TRBV25-1 and TRBJ1-4; D is undetermined. V was pared by 3 bases and J by 4 bases, with 12 bases between. Germline loops: CDR1 MGHDK, CDR2 SYGVNS. The CDR3 is 15 residues long. The CDR3 spells CASSDNQAINEKLFF. DNA for the CDR3: TGTGCCAGCAGTGATAACCAGGCGATTAATGAAAAACTGTTTTTT. Drawing the rest from reference TRBV25-1 and TRBJ1-4, the complete variable domain is EADIYQTPRYLVIGTGKKITLECSQTMGHDKMYWYQQDPGMELHLIHYSYGVNSTEKGDLSSESTVSRIRTEHFPLTLESARPSHTSQYLCASSDNQAINEKLFFGSGTQLSVL.

This clonotype was detected ten times or more. The chain uses TRBV18 and TRBJ1-4, with D possibly matching TRBD1 (5 bases). The CDR3 totals 14 residues. Germline V gene sequence: CDR1 KGHSH, CDR2 LQKENI. V shed 1 base and J shed 10 bases, with 13 bases lying between them. In DNA form, the CDR3 reads TGTGCCAGCTCACCACTCCAGGGTATTGCAAAACTGTTTTTT. Its protein is CASSPLQGIAKLFF.

To note about this clonotype: One end of the junction does not line up with germline, which may come from a read error. This chain uses TRBV28 with TRBJ1-2; D is possibly TRBD1 (5 bases). Germline V gene data show CDR1 as MDHEN and CDR2 as SYDVKM. This CDR3 contains 14 residues. CDR3 nucleotides: TGTGCCAGTAGTTTTCAGGGAAGCACCTATGGCTACACCTTC. Amino acid sequence: CASSFQGSTYGYTF.

The V call is TRBV20-1, the J call TRBJ2-3, with D unclear. This CDR3 has 10 amino acids. The germline V gene has CDR1 DFQATT and CDR2 SNEGSKA (reference sequence). V gave up 3 bases and J gave up 5 bases, with 3 bases separating them. In DNA, the CDR3 is TGCAGTGCTAGTGAAGATACGCAGTATTTT. It yields the protein CSASEDTQYF.

V gene TRBV12-3 or TRBV12-4 combines with J gene TRBJ1-6; TRBD1 matches 12 bases. The junction had 12 bases not matched to a gene; V was cut back by 7 bases and J by 17 bases. This CDR3 region has 14 residues. As DNA, the CDR3 is TGTGCCAGCAAGCCGGGACAGGGGGCCCTAGGCGTCCACTTT. Translating it yields CASKPGQGALGVHF.

The sample holds many counts of this clonotype. The rearrangement joins TRBV11-2 to TRBJ2-3; 8 bases are a match to TRBD2. CDR3 length: 15 residues. The V segment lost 5 bases and the J segment 2 bases; nucleotides outside the gene matches: 6. Germline-derived CDR1 and CDR2 are SGHAT and FQNNGV. The CDR3 protein is CASSDGGRFTDTQYF. The DNA of the CDR3 is TGTGCCAGCAGCGATGGCGGGAGGTTCACAGATACGCAGTATTTT.

This clonotype has more than one count but fewer than ten. The CDR3 is CASSLPGQGEGTEAFF. For the CDR3, the DNA is TGTGCCAGCAGCTTACCGGGACAGGGGGAGGGCACTGAAGCTTTCTTT. V usage is TRBV7-9 and J usage is TRBJ1-1, with 11 bases fitting TRBD1. J gave up 4 bases and V 2 bases, and 6 bases lay outside the gene matches. From germline, CDR1 is SEHNR and CDR2 FQNEAQ (reference sequence). The CDR3 length is 16 residues.

This chain links TRBV20-1 with TRBJ2-7; D is possibly TRBD1 or TRBD2 (5 bases each). Trimming stripped 5 bases from V and 3 bases from J, with 8 bases between. Germline CDR1 DFQATT, CDR2 SNEGSKA (reference sequence). This CDR3 is 11 amino acids long. The CDR3 DNA follows: TGCAGTGCTGGGACCGACTACGAGCAGTACTTC. Its translation is CSAGTDYEQYF.

This clonotype was observed many times. The chain combines TRBV20-1 with TRBJ2-5; possible D gene TRBD2, 6 bases. In germline, CDR1 is DFQATT, CDR2 SNEGSKA (reference sequence). The CDR3 length is 13 residues. V was trimmed by 6 bases and J by 4 bases, leaving 15 bases between them. DNA of the CDR3: TGCAGTGCCCACGGACTGGAGGGAGAGACCCAGTACTTC. The encoded protein is CSAHGLEGETQYF.

There are many counts of this clonotype. The chain recombines TRBV20-1 with TRBJ1-1; D might be TRBD1 (6 bases). V gave up 6 bases and J gave up 0 bases, with 11 bases separating them. The CDR3 is 13 amino acids. Looked up from germline, CDR1 is DFQATT and CDR2 is SNEGSKA (reference sequence). For the CDR3, the DNA is TGCAGTGCCCACGGACAGTTGAACACTGAAGCTTTCTTT. It specifies CSAHGQLNTEAFF.

J is TRBJ1-3 and V is TRBV7-8; D uncertain. Per the germline V gene, CDR1 is SGHVS and CDR2 is FQNEAQ. This CDR3 region has 16 residues. Trimming removed 0 bases at V and 0 bases at J, with 9 bases between. The DNA for the CDR3 is TGTGCCAGCAGCTTAGCTTCCGACATCTCTGGAAACACCATATATTTT. Its protein is CASSLASDISGNTIYF.

With regard to this clonotype: A clone one base away is much larger, so this may be a read error. The V and J genes are TRBV12-3 or TRBV12-4 and TRBJ2-1; D may be TRBD2 (5 bases). The CDR3 sequence is 13 residues long. The CDR3 nucleotides are TGTGCCAGCAGGCAGAGGGCATACAATGAGCAGCTCTTC. It specifies CASRQRAYNEQLF.

The chain uses TRBV29-1 and TRBJ1-5; D not resolved. The CDR3 length is 10 residues. Trimming pared 8 bases from V and 9 bases from J, leaving 11 bases between. Germline V gene sequence: CDR1 SQVTM, CDR2 ANQGSEA. The CDR3 loop is CSLEGRPQHF. CDR3 nucleotide sequence: TGCAGCTTAGAAGGGCGGCCCCAGCATTTT.